Listed below are T cell receptor beta chains from one sample, sequenced in a study of cytomegalovirus exposure and HLA in healthy donors. The assay was immunoSEQ multiplex PCR, and TCRdb's table has in-frame clones only and misses some. The sample records approximately 160,000 clones, roughly 89% being singletons. Sample: PBMCs. The receptors here all came from a woman aged 18-29 years in good health and CMV-seropositive. Each CDR3 is given with its conserved first and last residue. The D gene is left open where the match is weak. For some rows the clone size is stated as once, few or many, or as a class when expanded; others skip it.

abundance	v_gene	j_gene	d_gene	CDR3aa	CDR3nt
-	TRBV6-5	TRBJ2-5	-	CASSYSASRETQYF	TGTGCCAGCAGTTACTCGGCTAGCAGAGAGACCCAGTACTTC
-	TRBV6-5	TRBJ2-2	-	CASSYSNREGTGELFF	TGTGCCAGCAGTTACTCGAACAGGGAAGGAACCGGGGAGCTGTTTTTT
-	TRBV15	TRBJ2-1	TRBD2	CATAGGLYNEQFF	TGTGCCACCGCGGGGGGGCTTTACAATGAGCAGTTCTTC
-	TRBV7-9	TRBJ2-6	-	CSTWGTRDSGANVLTF	TGTTCGACGTGGGGGACAAGAGACTCTGGGGCCAACGTCCTGACTTTC
-	TRBV11-3	TRBJ1-4	-	CASILFRQAVEKLFF	TGTGCCAGCATCCTATTCCGACAGGCCGTTGAAAAACTGTTTTTT
once	TRBV19	TRBJ1-4	-	CASTPPDRSNEKLFF	TGTGCCAGTACCCCACCGGACAGATCCAATGAAAAACTGTTTTTT
-	TRBV5-4	TRBJ2-5	TRBD2	CASSLGGGRPSHQYF	TGTGCCAGCAGCTTGGGGGGCGGGAGGCCTTCACACCAGTACTTC
-	TRBV6-5	TRBJ2-7	-	CASSYTMRTETYEQYF	TGTGCCAGCAGTTACACCATGAGGACAGAGACTTACGAGCAGTACTTC
once	TRBV30	TRBJ2-2	-	CAWSGGNTGELFF	TGTGCCTGGAGTGGAGGGAACACCGGGGAGCTGTTTTTT
-	TRBV5-6	TRBJ2-1	TRBD1	CASSSGQRYNEQFF	TGTGCCAGCAGCTCGGGACAGCGCTACAATGAGCAGTTCTTC
-	TRBV5-6	TRBJ1-2	TRBD1	CASSLVSGGRYGYTF	TGTGCCAGCAGCTTGGTGTCAGGGGGACGATATGGCTACACCTTC
-	TRBV28	TRBJ1-3	-	CASSFAGDSGNTIYF	TGTGCCAGCAGTTTTGCCGGAGACTCTGGAAACACCATATATTTT
-	TRBV7-2	TRBJ2-5	-	CASSQNRVQETQYF	TGTGCCAGCAGCCAAAACAGGGTTCAAGAGACCCAGTACTTC
-	TRBV27	TRBJ1-5	-	CASSFEVNQPQHF	TGTGCCAGCAGTTTTGAGGTCAATCAGCCCCAGCATTTT
-	TRBV29-1	TRBJ2-3	TRBD1	CSVEEDRAITDTQYF	TGCAGCGTTGAAGAGGACAGGGCGATCACAGATACGCAGTATTTT
-	TRBV11-2	TRBJ1-1	-	CASTPLSLGASTEAFF	TGTGCCAGCACCCCGTTGTCGTTGGGGGCGAGCACTGAAGCTTTCTTT
once	TRBV18	TRBJ1-2	TRBD1	CASSPSGQGAHYGYTF	TGTGCCAGCTCACCATCGGGACAGGGGGCGCACTATGGCTACACCTTC
-	TRBV6-6	TRBJ1-2	-	CASSEGLNYGYTF	TGTGCCAGCAGTGAGGGACTGAACTATGGCTACACCTTC
-	TRBV18	TRBJ2-5	-	CASSPLGSPSFETQYF	TGTGCCAGCTCACCCCTGGGGTCCCCTAGCTTCGAGACCCAGTACTTC
-	TRBV28	TRBJ2-7	TRBD2	CASSPPGLAPTWYF	TGTGCCAGCAGCCCACCCGGACTAGCCCCGACGTGGTACTTC
-	TRBV18	TRBJ2-2	-	CASSSVTGELFF	TGTGCCAGCTCATCAGTCACCGGGGAGCTGTTTTTT
-	TRBV7-8	TRBJ2-2	-	CASSLLARSIFGELFF	TGTGCCAGCAGCTTATTGGCCAGGTCGATTTTCGGGGAGCTGTTTTTT
-	TRBV29-1	TRBJ2-7	-	CSVVDSNYEQYF	TGCAGCGTTGTCGACAGCAACTACGAGCAGTACTTC
-	TRBV28	TRBJ1-2	-	CASRPPTYRNANYGYTF	TGTGCCAGCAGGCCCCCCACGTACAGGAATGCTAACTATGGCTACACCTTC
few	TRBV5-8	TRBJ2-7	TRBD1	CASSSDRGYEQYF	TGTGCCAGCAGCTCGGACAGGGGCTACGAGCAGTACTTC